This TCR beta chain was identified in a study of patients and donors after allogeneic stem cell transplantation. TCRdb passed the RT-PCR reads through MiXCR, listing each CDR3 protein once. This repertoire shows some 60,000 distinct CDR3 sequences, about 14% found once; its top ten account for around 32%. Germline loops: CDR1 SEHNR, CDR2 FQNEAQ (reference sequence). The CDR3 spans 15 residues. Unmatched junction bases numbered 10, after V lost 5 bases and J lost 6 bases. Sequenced: blood, either unsorted or a sorted T cell fraction (not recorded which). The sequence was obtained from a human donor who was either an allogeneic HSCT recipient or a stem cell or donor lymphocyte infusion donor (not recorded which). It is not recorded whose cells these are; they may come from a transplant donor. This chain links TRBV7-9 with TRBJ2-7, with 10 bases identical to TRBD2. For the CDR3, the DNA is TGTGCCAGCAGCACGATTAGCGGGAGGTGGGGCGAGCAGTACTTC. This encodes CASSTISGRWGEQYF.